This T cell receptor beta chain was sequenced in a study of T cell responses to AZD1222 COVID-19 vaccine. Study-wide results and caveats: At baseline, seropositivity was found in only a handful of AZD1222 recipients.

In germline, CDR1 is DFQATT, CDR2 SNEGSKA (reference sequence). The length of the CDR3 is 11 residues. Trimming at V came to 5 bases and at J to 6 bases, leaving 2 bases not matched to a gene. In the case of this clone: Its matching antigen is unknown.

Libraries were prepared by immunoSEQ multiplex PCR; TCRdb keeps only in-frame clonotypes and omits some of them. The sample yields 150,000 to 200,000 clones, approximately 90% seen once. The V gene is TRBV20-1, the J gene TRBJ1-1; 8 bases map to TRBD1. Sample: peripheral blood, taken on day 0 of AZD1222 vaccination. This clonotype originated in an adult in good health. For the CDR3, the DNA is TGCAGTGCTCAGGGGGCGGCTGAAGCTTTCTTT. Protein: CSAQGAAEAFF.